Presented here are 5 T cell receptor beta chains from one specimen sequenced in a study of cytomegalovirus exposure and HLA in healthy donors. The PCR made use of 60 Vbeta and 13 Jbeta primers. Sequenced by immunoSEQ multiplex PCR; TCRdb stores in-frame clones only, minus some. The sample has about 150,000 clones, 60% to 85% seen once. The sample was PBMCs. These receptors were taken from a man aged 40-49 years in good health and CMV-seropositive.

In nucleotides, the CDR3 is TGTGCCAGCAGCGTAGAAGTAGCGGGGGACAATGAGCAGTTCTTC. Residues: CASSVEVAGDNEQFF. V is TRBV9 and J is TRBJ2-1, with 9 bases matching TRBD2. V dropped 0 bases and J dropped 5; count of bases not matched to a gene: 3. Germline CDR1 is SGDLS and CDR2 is YYNGEE. The CDR3 is 15 amino acids.

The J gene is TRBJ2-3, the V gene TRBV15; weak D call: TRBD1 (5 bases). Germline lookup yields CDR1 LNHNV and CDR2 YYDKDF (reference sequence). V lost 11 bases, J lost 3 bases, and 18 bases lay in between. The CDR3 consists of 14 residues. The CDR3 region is CAVRQPSGTDTQYF. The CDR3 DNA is TGTGCCGTCCGACAGCCTTCAGGGACAGATACGCAGTATTTT.

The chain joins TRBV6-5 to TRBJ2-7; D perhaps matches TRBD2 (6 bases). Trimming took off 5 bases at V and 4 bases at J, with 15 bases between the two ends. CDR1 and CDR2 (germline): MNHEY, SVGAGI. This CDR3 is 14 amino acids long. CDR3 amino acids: CASSQLAAQYEQYF. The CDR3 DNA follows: TGTGCCAGCAGTCAATTAGCGGCCCAATACGAGCAGTACTTC.

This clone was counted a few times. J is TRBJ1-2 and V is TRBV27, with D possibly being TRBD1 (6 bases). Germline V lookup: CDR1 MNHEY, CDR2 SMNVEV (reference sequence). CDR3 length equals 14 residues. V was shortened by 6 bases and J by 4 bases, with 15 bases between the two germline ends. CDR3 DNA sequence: TGTGCCAGCAGCTCCCCGGCCAGGGGCTATGGCTACACCTTC. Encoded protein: CASSSPARGYGYTF.

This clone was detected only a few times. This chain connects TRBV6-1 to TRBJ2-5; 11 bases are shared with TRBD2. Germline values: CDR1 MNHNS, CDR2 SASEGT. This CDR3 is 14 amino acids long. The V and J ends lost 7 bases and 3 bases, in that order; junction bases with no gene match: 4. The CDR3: CASKPGLAEETQYF. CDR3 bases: TGTGCCAGCAAGCCGGGACTAGCGGAAGAGACCCAGTACTTC.